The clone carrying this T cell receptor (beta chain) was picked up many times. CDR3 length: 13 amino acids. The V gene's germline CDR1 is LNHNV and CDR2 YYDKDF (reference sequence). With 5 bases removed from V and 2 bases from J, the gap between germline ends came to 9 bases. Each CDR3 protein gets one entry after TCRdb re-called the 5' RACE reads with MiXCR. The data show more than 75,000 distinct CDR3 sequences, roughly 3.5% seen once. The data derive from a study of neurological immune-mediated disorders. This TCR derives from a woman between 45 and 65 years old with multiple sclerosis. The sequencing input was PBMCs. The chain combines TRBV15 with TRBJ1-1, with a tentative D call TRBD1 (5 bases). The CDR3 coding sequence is TGTGCCACCAGCTTACAGGCCAACACTGAAGCTTTCTTT. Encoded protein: CATSLQANTEAFF.